This note documents a single TCR beta chain sequence. The ends were cut back, 5 bases at V and 4 bases at J, with 14 bases in the middle. This CDR3 has 15 amino acids. Germline V gene sequence: CDR1 MDHEN, CDR2 SYDVKM. This entry comes from a study of shared clonotypes between healthy human individuals. The protocol was immunoSEQ multiplex PCR, while the TCRdb copy is restricted to in-frame clones and leaves out a portion. Found here are about 2.3 million clones, approximately 95% of them singletons; the top ten hold 0.39%. The specimen sequenced was naive CD4+ T cells from PBMCs. Subset of the sample: CD45RA+ positively selected. The TCR sequence derives from a man between 18 and 35 years old in good health. Some clones in this sample may be carry-over from other donors' samples. The rearrangement joins TRBV28 to TRBJ1-4; D is perhaps TRBD1 (5 bases). CDR3 bases: TGTGCCAGCAGTCCACCGGGACGGCTTAATGAAAAACTGTTTTTT. It translates to CASSPPGRLNEKLFF.